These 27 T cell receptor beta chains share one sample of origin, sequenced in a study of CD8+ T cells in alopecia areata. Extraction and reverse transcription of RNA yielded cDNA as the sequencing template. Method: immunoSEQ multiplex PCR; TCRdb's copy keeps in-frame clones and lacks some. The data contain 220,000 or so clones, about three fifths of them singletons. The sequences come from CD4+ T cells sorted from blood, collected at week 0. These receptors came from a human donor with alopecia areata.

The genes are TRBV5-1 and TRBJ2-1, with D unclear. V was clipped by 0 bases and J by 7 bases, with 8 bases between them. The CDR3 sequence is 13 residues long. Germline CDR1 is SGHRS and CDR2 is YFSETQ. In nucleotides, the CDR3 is TGCGCCAGCAGCTTGGGATCTCAGAATGAGCAGTTCTTC. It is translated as CASSLGSQNEQFF.

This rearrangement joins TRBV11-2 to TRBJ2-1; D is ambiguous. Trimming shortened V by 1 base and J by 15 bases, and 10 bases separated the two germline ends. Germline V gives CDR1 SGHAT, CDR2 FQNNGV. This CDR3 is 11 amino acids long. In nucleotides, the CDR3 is TGTGCCAGCAGCTTAGCCTTGATTCGGTTCTTC. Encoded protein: CASSLALIRFF.

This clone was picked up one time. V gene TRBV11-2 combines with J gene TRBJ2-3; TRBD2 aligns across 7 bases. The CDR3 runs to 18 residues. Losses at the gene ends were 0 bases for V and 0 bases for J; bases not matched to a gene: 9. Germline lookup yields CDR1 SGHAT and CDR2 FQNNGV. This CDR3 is CASSLEGGTGRSTDTQYF. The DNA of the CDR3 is TGTGCCAGCAGCTTAGAGGGGGGGACGGGCCGCAGCACAGATACGCAGTATTTT. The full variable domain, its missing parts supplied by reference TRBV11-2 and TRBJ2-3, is EAGVAQSPRYKIIEKRQSVAFWCNPISGHATLYWYQQILGQGPKLLIQFQNNGVVDDSQLPKDRFSAERLKGVDSTLKIQPAKLEDSAVYLCASSLEGGTGRSTDTQYFGPGTRLTVL.

For the CDR3, the DNA is TGTGCCTGGACCCCTAGAGGGACCTACGAGCAGTACTTC. Its translation: CAWTPRGTYEQYF. The V call is TRBV30, the J call TRBJ2-7; D might be TRBD2 (5 bases). The CDR3 length is 13 residues. Germline V CDR1 and CDR2: GTSNPN, SVGIG (reference sequence). V lost 4 bases and J lost 2, with 12 bases in between.

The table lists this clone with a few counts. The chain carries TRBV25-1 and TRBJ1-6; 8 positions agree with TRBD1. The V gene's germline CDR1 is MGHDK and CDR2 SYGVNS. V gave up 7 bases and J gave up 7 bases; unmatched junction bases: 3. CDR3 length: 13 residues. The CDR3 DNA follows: TGTGCCAGCAAGGACAGGGACAATTCACCCCTCCACTTT. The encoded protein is CASKDRDNSPLHF.

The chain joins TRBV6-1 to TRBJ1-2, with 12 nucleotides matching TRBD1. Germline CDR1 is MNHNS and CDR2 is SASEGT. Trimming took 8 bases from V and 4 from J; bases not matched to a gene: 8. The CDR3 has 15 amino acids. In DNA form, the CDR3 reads TGTGCCAGCCGAGGGACAGGGGGCGCCGGCTATGGCTACACCTTC. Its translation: CASRGTGGAGYGYTF.

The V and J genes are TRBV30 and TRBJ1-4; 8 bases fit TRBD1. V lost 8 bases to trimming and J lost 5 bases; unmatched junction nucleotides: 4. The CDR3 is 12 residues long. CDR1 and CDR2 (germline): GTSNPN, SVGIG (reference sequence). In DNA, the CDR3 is TGTGCCGGCAGACAGGGGAATGAAAAACTGTTTTTT. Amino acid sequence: CAGRQGNEKLFF.

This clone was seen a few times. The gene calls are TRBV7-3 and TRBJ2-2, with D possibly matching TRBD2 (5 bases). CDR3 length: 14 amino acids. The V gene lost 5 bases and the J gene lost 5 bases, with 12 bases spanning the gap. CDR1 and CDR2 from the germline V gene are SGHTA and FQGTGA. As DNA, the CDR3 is TGTGCCAGCAGCAGCGGAAGGACTACCGGGGAGCTGTTTTTT. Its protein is CASSSGRTTGELFF.

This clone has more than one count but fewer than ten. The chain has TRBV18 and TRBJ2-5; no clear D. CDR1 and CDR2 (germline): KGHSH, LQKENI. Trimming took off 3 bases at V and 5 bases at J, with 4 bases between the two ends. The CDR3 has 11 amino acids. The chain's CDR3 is CASSPAETQYF. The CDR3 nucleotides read TGTGCCAGCTCACCGGCGGAGACCCAGTACTTC.

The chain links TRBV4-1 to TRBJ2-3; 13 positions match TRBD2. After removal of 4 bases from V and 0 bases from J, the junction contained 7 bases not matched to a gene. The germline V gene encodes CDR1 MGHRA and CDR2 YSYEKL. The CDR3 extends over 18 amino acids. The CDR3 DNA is TGCGCCAGCAGCCCCACCGGGACTAGCGGGGAAAGCACAGATACGCAGTATTTT. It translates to CASSPTGTSGESTDTQYF.

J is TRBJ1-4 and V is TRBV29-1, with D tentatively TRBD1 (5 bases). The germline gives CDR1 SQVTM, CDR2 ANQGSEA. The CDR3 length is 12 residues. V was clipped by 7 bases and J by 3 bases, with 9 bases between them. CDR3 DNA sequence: TGCAGCGCCCCGGGGGCTAATGAAAAACTGTTTTTT. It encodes CSAPGANEKLFF.

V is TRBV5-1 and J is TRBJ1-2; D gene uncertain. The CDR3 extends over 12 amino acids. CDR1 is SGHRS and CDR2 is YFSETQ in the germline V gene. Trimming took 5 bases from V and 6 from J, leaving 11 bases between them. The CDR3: CASRIASDGYTF. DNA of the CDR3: TGCGCCAGCAGAATAGCCAGTGATGGCTACACCTTC.

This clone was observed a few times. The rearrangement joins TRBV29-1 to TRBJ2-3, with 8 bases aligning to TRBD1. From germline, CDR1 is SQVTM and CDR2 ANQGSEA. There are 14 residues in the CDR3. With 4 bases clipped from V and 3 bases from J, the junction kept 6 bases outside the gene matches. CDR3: CSVVGQGATDTQYF. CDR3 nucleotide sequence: TGCAGCGTTGTTGGGCAGGGGGCAACAGATACGCAGTATTTT.

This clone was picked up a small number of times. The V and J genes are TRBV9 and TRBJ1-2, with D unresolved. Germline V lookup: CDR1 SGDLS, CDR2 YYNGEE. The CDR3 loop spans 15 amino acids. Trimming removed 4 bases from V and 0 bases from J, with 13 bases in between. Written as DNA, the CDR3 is TGTGCCAGCAGCCCTACTAGGCGGTCTAACTATGGCTACACCTTC. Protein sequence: CASSPTRRSNYGYTF.

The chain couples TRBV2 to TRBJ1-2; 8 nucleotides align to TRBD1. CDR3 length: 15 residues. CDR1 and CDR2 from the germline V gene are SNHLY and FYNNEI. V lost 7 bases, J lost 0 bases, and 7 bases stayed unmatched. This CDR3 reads CASKDRVSSNYGYTF. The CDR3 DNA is TGTGCCAGCAAGGACAGGGTCTCCTCTAACTATGGCTACACCTTC.

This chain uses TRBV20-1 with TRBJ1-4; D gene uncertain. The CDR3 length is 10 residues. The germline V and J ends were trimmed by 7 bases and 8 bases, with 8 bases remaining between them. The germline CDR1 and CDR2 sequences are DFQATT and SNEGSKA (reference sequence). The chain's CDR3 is CSVPHEKLFF. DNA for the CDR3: TGCAGTGTTCCGCACGAAAAACTGTTTTTT.

CDR3 in DNA: TGTGCCAGCAGCGTAGGGACCGGGGAGCTGTTTTTT. Protein: CASSVGTGELFF. The chain couples TRBV9 to TRBJ2-2; D unclear. The CDR3 has 12 residues. Germline V CDR1 and CDR2: SGDLS, YYNGEE. The V and J ends lost 0 bases and 5 bases respectively, with 2 bases between them. The complete variable domain, with remaining parts taken from reference TRBV9 and TRBJ2-2, reads DSGVTQTPKHLITATGQRVTLRCSPRSGDLSVYWYQQSLDQGLQFLIQYYNGEERAKGNILERFSAQQFPDLHSELNLSSLELGDSALYFCASSVGTGELFFGEGSRLTVL.

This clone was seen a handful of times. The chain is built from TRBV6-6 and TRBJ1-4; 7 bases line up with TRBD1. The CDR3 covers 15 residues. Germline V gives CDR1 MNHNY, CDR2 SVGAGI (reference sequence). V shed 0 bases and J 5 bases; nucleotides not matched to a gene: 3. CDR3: CASSYSAGGNEKLFF. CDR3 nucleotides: TGTGCCAGCAGTTACTCGGCAGGGGGAAATGAAAAACTGTTTTTT.

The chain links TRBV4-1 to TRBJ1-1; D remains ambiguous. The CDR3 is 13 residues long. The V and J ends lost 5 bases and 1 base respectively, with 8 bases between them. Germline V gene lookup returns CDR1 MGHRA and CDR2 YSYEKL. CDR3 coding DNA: TGCGCCAGCAGCTTATGGGGGAACACTGAAGCTTTCTTT. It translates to CASSLWGNTEAFF.

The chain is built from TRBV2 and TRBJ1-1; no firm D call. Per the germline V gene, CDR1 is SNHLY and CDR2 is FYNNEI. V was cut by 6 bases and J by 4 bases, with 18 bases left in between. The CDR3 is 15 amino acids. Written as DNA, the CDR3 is TGTGCCAGCAGGGACTGGGCACAAGGAGTCACTGAAGCTTTCTTT. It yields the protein CASRDWAQGVTEAFF.

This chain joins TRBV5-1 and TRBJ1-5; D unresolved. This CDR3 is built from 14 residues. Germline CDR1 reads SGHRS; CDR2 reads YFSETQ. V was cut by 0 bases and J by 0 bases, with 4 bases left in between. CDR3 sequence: CASSLGGSNQPQHF. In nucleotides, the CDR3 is TGCGCCAGCAGCTTGGGCGGTAGCAATCAGCCCCAGCATTTT. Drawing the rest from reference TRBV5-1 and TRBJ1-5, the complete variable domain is KAGVTQTPRYLIKTRGQQVTLSCSPISGHRSVSWYQQTPGQGLQFLFEYFSETQRNKGNFPGRFSGRQFSNSRSEMNVSTLELGDSALYLCASSLGGSNQPQHFGDGTRLSIL.

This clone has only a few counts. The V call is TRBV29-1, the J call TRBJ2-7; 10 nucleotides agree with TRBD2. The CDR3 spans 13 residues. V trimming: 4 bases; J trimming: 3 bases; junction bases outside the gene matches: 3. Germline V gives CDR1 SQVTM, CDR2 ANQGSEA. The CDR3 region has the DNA TGCAGCGTTGCCAAGCGGGGGGGCTACGAGCAGTACTTC. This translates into CSVAKRGGYEQYF.

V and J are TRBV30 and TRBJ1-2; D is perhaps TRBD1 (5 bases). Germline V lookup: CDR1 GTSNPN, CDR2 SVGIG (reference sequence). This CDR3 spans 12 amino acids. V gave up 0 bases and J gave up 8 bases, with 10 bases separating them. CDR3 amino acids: CAWSVAGSGYTF. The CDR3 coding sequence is TGTGCCTGGAGTGTCGCAGGGAGCGGCTACACCTTC.

For the CDR3, the DNA is TGTGCCTGCCCTGCGAGATCCTCCTATGGCTACACCTTC. Protein: CACPARSSYGYTF. This rearrangement joins TRBV30 to TRBJ1-2, with D hard to call. Per germline, CDR1 GTSNPN and CDR2 SVGIG (reference sequence). Trimming left V 6 bases short and J 4 bases short, with 15 bases between. The CDR3 spans 13 residues.

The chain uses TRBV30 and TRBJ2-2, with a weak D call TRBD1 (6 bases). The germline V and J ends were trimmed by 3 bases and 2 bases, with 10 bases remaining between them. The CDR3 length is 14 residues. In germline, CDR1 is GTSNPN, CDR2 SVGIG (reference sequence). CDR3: CAWSPQGNTGELFF. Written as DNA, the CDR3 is TGTGCCTGGAGCCCACAGGGTAACACCGGGGAGCTGTTTTTT. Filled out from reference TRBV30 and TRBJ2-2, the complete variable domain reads SQTIHQWPATLVQPVGSPLSLECTVEGTSNPNLYWYRQAAGRGLQLLFYSVGIGQISSEVPQNLSASRPQDRQFILSSKKLLLSDSGFYLCAWSPQGNTGELFFGEGSRLTVL.

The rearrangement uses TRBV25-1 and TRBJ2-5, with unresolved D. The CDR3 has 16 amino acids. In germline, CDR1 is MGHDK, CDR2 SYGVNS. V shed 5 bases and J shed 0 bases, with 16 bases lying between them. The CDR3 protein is CASSRSLTSYQETQYF. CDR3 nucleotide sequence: TGTGCCAGCAGTAGGTCCTTGACTTCTTACCAAGAGACCCAGTACTTC.

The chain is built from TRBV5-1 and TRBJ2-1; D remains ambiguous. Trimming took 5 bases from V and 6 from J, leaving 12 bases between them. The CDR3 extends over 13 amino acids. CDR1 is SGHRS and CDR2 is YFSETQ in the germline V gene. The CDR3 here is CASRKGTANEQFF. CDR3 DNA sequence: TGCGCCAGCAGGAAAGGTACGGCCAATGAGCAGTTCTTC. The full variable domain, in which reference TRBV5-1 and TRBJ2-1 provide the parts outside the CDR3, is KAGVTQTPRYLIKTRGQQVTLSCSPISGHRSVSWYQQTPGQGLQFLFEYFSETQRNKGNFPGRFSGRQFSNSRSEMNVSTLELGDSALYLCASRKGTANEQFFGPGTRLTVL.